This T cell receptor beta chain came from a study of radiation and T cells in renal cell carcinoma. This clone was seen a handful of times. The time point: blood 4 weeks post-SBRT, at nephrectomy. As for treatment: 15 Gy SBRT to primary tumor, nephrectomy 4 weeks later. Some clones are missing from TCRdb's copy, which holds only in-frame ones; the method was immunoSEQ multiplex PCR. The sample yields 25,000 to 40,000 clones, roughly 80% seen once. V was cut by 3 bases and J by 7 bases, with 12 bases left in between. This CDR3 region has 13 residues. The germline gives CDR1 KGHSH, CDR2 LQKENI. The sequence derives from a man aged 60 to 69 with renal cell carcinoma. The chain employs TRBV18 and TRBJ1-1, with D tentatively TRBD1 (6 bases). Sequencing used blood, obtained from a patient whose treatment included radiotherapy and nephrectomy. The CDR3 region is CASSPRGGNEAFF. The CDR3, as DNA: TGTGCCAGCTCACCCAGGGGAGGGAATGAAGCTTTCTTT.